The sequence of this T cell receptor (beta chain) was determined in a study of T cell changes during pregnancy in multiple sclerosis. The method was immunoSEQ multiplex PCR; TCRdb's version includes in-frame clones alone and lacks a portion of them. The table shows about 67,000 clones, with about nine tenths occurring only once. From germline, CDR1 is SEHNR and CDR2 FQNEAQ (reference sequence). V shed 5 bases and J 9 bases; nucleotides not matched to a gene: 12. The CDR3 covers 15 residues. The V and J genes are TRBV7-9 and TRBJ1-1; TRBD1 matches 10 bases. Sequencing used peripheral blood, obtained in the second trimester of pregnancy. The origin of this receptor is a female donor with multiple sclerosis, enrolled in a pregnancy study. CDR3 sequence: CASSIGQGGPRQAFF. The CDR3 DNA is TGTGCCAGCAGCATCGGACAGGGGGGTCCTAGGCAAGCTTTCTTT.